What follows is one T cell receptor beta chain and its context. The antigen it binds to is not known. Base qualities are not at hand, and no much larger clone is one base apart. To demonstrate the VDJtools post-analysis software, the study profiled TCR beta repertoires from the peripheral blood of approximately twelve young patients with multiple sclerosis. The patients with multiple sclerosis were children and adolescents between roughly 6 and 15 years of age. These data originate in a study of post-analysis software for immune sequencing data (dated by TCRdb to the mid-2010s). As for the study more broadly: The recorded disease courses included relapsing-remitting, secondary progressive and progressive-relapsing multiple sclerosis, and some patients had no subtype annotation. Patient repertoires were compared against about twelve previously published healthy control repertoires from donors aged roughly 6 to 26 years. A subset of samples was prepared in parallel using single-end sample barcoding, then pooled and co-amplified after Illumina adapter ligation. The investigation overall reported the following: The control group was slightly older than the multiple sclerosis patient group. Direct clustering with F measure showed strong co-clustering of samples prepared in the same batch, prompting a batch-effect correction. Normalized Chao1 diversity was significantly lower in multiple sclerosis patients than controls, suggesting substantial peripheral T-cell clonal expansion. Several TRBV segments, including TRBV5-6, TRBV5-1 and TRBV20-1, were significantly more frequent in patients than controls.

Library prep was done by PCR. TCRdb lists the instrument as Illumina HiSeq 2500. To reduce PCR and sequencing biases, unique molecular identifiers were incorporated into the TCR beta cDNA libraries. Approximately 500,000 cDNA molecules were obtained per 1 to 10 million input T cells, so each molecule approximated one T cell. Patient libraries were prepared and sequenced with the same protocol used for the earlier healthy control dataset. Samples belonging to the same batch were prepared together, multiplexed and sequenced on a shared HiSeq lane. In the source study's methods: Raw barcoded reads were processed with MIGEC, discarding single-read molecular identifier groups before consensus assembly and CDR3 extraction. VDJtools was used for post-analysis of the clonotype tables, with diversity normalized by down-sampling every dataset to the smallest sample size. In repertoire overlap clustering, CDR3 amino acid sequences, but not nucleotide sequences, were matched to correct batch-related cross-sample contamination. The public sequencing data were trimmed at Q25 with fastp and processed into clonotypes with MiXCR by TCRdb, which kept only in-frame beta chains. Each CDR3 protein gets just one entry, which takes the most common genes and DNA from the rows behind it. TCRdb assigned the V and J calls; the authors' analysis was not used. The sample profile shows 700,000 to 900,000 distinct CDR3 sequences; under 60% of them were found once. The top ten clones comprise 4.9% of the sample.

Inclusive of the bounding cysteine and phenylalanine, the CDR3 is 17 residues long. Only CDR3 DNA is held: 51 bases, read in frame from base 1. Based on the germline V gene, the CDR1 and CDR2 sequences are LGHNA and YSLEER. V is cut back by 0 bases and J by 7 bases, with 14 bases in the junction unmatched. The source is a girl aged 10 to 17 with multiple sclerosis. The chain couples TRBV4-3 to TRBJ2-7, with TRBD1 matching 8 junction bases. The specimen sequenced was blood. The nucleotide sequence reads TGCGCCAGCAGCCAAGAGGCTGGGACAGGTGCTTTCAATGAGCAGTACTTC. Its translation is CASSQEAGTGAFNEQYF.